What follows are 3 T cell receptor beta chains derived from one specimen sequenced in a study of cytomegalovirus exposure and HLA in healthy donors. Primers included in the PCR were 60 Vbeta and 13 Jbeta primers. Sequencing was performed with immunoSEQ multiplex PCR; in TCRdb, only in-frame clones are kept and a portion is missing. The sample has about 160,000 clones; 80% to 85% are singletons. Material: PBMCs. These receptors all come from a human donor in good health.

The chain uses TRBV5-8 and TRBJ2-3, with D possibly matching TRBD1 (6 bases). Germline lookup yields CDR1 SGHTS and CDR2 YDEGEE. The germline V and J ends were trimmed by 1 base and 3 bases, with 9 bases remaining between them. The CDR3 runs 14 residues. CDR3 DNA sequence: TGTGCCAGCAGCTTGAGGCAGGGGACAGATACGCAGTATTTT. Translating it yields CASSLRQGTDTQYF.

The chain uses TRBV6-5 and TRBJ2-3, with 8 bases matching TRBD1. CDR1 and CDR2 from the germline V gene are MNHEY and SVGAGI. Trimming took 5 bases from V and 4 from J; bases not matched to a gene: 5. The CDR3 spans 14 residues. CDR3 in DNA: TGTGCCAGCAGTGAGGGGACAGGACCAGATACGCAGTATTTT. Translating gives CASSEGTGPDTQYF.

This chain connects TRBV19 to TRBJ1-2; 7 bases agree with TRBD1. The trim removed 9 bases at V and 2 bases at J, leaving 9 bases unmatched. The CDR3 spans 14 residues. Germline V gene sequence: CDR1 LNHDA, CDR2 SQIVND (reference sequence). This CDR3 is CASKTGTVNYGYTF. CDR3 nucleotides: TGTGCCAGCAAAACCGGGACAGTGAACTATGGCTACACCTTC.